This T cell receptor (delta chain) was found in a study of gamma-delta chains in newborns, infants, children. Looking at the study overall: Polyclonal expansion of innate γδ T cells after birth follows microbial exposure.

As concerns this clone: Other DNA sequences in this specimen translate into the identical CDR3.

TCRdb re-processed the reads using CATT. The sample carries over 1,500 delta-chain clones, roughly 9% recorded once. Germline V gives CDR1 GEAIGNYY, CDR2 EKD. This CDR3 region has 19 residues. V lost 2 bases to trimming and J lost 0 bases, with 16 bases between them. This sequence originates from a child who was a newborn, infant or young child, either healthy, febrile or measles-vaccinated (not recorded which). The sequencing sample was made of blood. V gene TRDV2 combines with J gene TRDJ3, with a possible D match to TRDD3 (6 bases). The chain's CDR3 is CACDRRGEEGSWDTRQMFF. The CDR3 region has the DNA TGTGCCTGTGACAGAAGGGGGGAAGAAGGCTCCTGGGACACCCGACAGATGTTTTTC.